These 24 T cell receptor beta chains were sequenced from one sample in a study of T-cell memory formation after mild COVID-19 (dated by TCRdb to the early 2020s). Libraries came from 5' RACE. Sequencing used an Illumina NovaSeq 6000. The public reads were reanalyzed by TCRdb: fastp trimming at Q25, MiXCR alignment, in-frame beta chains only. Rows merge per CDR3 protein into single entries with the most common DNA and genes. This sample comprises under 650,000 distinct CDR3 sequences, 15% to 20% of them detected only once. The top ten clonotypes cover 9.5% to 15% of the sample. The sample was PBMCs or a T cell subset sorted from them (not recorded which). These receptor sequences come from an adult woman who had mild COVID-19 (a few samples of this study predate the infection). The sample titles of this study are shuffled in the database, so cell type and time point are left out; the donor was told from shared clones.

This clonotype was observed a few times. The chain joins TRBV4-1 to TRBJ2-7, with a tentative D call TRBD2 (7 bases). This CDR3 has 16 amino acids. The V and J ends lost 4 bases and 1 base respectively, with 17 bases between them. Germline V gene sequence: CDR1 MGHRA, CDR2 YSYEKL. The CDR3 sequence is CASSLYWKGGSYEQYF. In nucleotides, the CDR3 is TGCGCCAGCAGCCTTTATTGGAAGGGGGGGTCCTACGAGCAGTACTTC.

This clonotype was seen repeatedly, ten times or more. The J gene is TRBJ2-3, the V gene TRBV20-1; D is possibly TRBD2 (5 bases). Per germline, CDR1 DFQATT and CDR2 SNEGSKA (reference sequence). V lost 3 bases and J 0 bases, leaving 7 bases between the germline ends. The CDR3 has 13 amino acids. DNA of the CDR3: TGCAGTGCTAGGCGGACTAGCACAGATACGCAGTATTTT. Residues: CSARRTSTDTQYF.

This clonotype has only a few counts. V gene TRBV12-3 or TRBV12-4 combines with J gene TRBJ2-1; D may be TRBD2 (6 bases). V was clipped by 6 bases and J by 9 bases, with 21 bases between them. The CDR3 consists of 15 residues. The CDR3: CASRTGSGTVGEQFF. For the CDR3, the DNA is TGTGCCAGCAGAACCGGGTCAGGGACTGTCGGTGAGCAGTTCTTC.

This clonotype was observed a handful of times. The chain carries TRBV19 and TRBJ1-1; D not certain. Trimming pared 7 bases from V and 5 bases from J, leaving 8 bases between. Germline CDR1 and CDR2: LNHDA and SQIVND (reference sequence). This CDR3 region has 11 residues. CDR3 in amino acids: CASTGRTEAFF. The CDR3 DNA reads as TGTGCCAGTACCGGCCGGACTGAAGCTTTCTTT.

This rearrangement joins TRBV18 to TRBJ1-2; D is undetermined. Per the germline V gene, CDR1 is KGHSH and CDR2 is LQKENI. This CDR3 contains 12 residues. V was trimmed by 2 bases and J by 8 bases, leaving 9 bases between them. For the CDR3, the DNA is TGTGCCAGCTCACCAGAGACTTTCGGCTACACCTTC. Protein sequence: CASSPETFGYTF.

This clonotype was seen many times. The chain's CDR3 is CASSPGGSSTDTQYF. CDR3 nucleotide sequence: TGTGCCAGCAGTCCAGGGGGCTCTAGCACAGATACGCAGTATTTT. The J gene is TRBJ2-3, the V gene TRBV6-2 or TRBV6-3, with 8 positions matching TRBD1. Germline CDR1 is MNHEY and CDR2 is SVGEGT. V shed 5 bases and J 0 bases; nucleotides not matched to a gene: 4. The length of the CDR3 is 15 residues.

This clonotype was recorded a few times. The chain is built from TRBV29-1 and TRBJ2-3; D may match TRBD1 or TRBD2 (5 bases each). The CDR3 runs 15 residues. Trimming removed 3 bases from V and 3 bases from J, with 16 bases in between. Looked up from germline, CDR1 is SQVTM and CDR2 is ANQGSEA. CDR3 residues: CSVEFFLGPTDTQYF. In DNA, the CDR3 is TGCAGCGTTGAGTTTTTCTTGGGACCTACAGATACGCAGTATTTT.

This clonotype came up a few times. The V gene is TRBV24-1, the J gene TRBJ2-3; 13 nucleotides match TRBD2. Trimming took 4 bases from V and 4 from J; bases not matched to a gene: 7. The CDR3 loop spans 17 amino acids. Germline loops: CDR1 KGHDR, CDR2 SFDVKD. CDR3 DNA sequence: TGTGCCACCAGTGACGCTCGACTAGCGGGAGGCGCAGATACGCAGTATTTT. Translation: CATSDARLAGGADTQYF.

The chain recombines TRBV7-9 with TRBJ2-7; TRBD2 agrees at 7 bases. Trimming cost V 5 bases and J 0 bases; bases outside gene matches: 7. The CDR3 covers 15 residues. Germline-derived CDR1 and CDR2 are SEHNR and FQNEAQ (reference sequence). CDR3 coding DNA: TGTGCCAGCAGCCATGCTAGCGGAAACTCCTACGAGCAGTACTTC. Amino acid sequence: CASSHASGNSYEQYF.

The chain joins TRBV20-1 to TRBJ1-3; 11 bases fit TRBD1. CDR1 is DFQATT and CDR2 is SNEGSKA in the germline V gene (reference sequence). Losses at the gene ends were 0 bases for V and 6 bases for J; bases not matched to a gene: 7. This CDR3 region has 16 residues. The CDR3 is CSARDGGQGVVNTIYF. In DNA, the CDR3 is TGCAGTGCTAGAGATGGGGGACAGGGGGTTGTAAACACCATATATTTT.

J is TRBJ1-2 and V is TRBV5-6; 8 bases fit TRBD1. Germline values: CDR1 SGHDT, CDR2 YYEEEE. With 5 bases clipped from V and 5 bases from J, the junction kept 11 bases outside the gene matches. This CDR3 contains 15 residues. The CDR3 protein is CASRVSGTGTYGYTF. The CDR3 coding sequence is TGTGCCAGCAGGGTATCCGGGACAGGAACTTATGGCTACACCTTC.

The table lists this clonotype with a few counts. The chain links TRBV7-2 to TRBJ2-3, with D perhaps TRBD1 (5 bases). The germline gives CDR1 SGHTA, CDR2 FQGNSA. The length of the CDR3 is 17 residues. V was cut by 8 bases and J by 3 bases, with 24 bases left in between. The CDR3 protein is CASHPGQGRGRTDTQYF. CDR3 in DNA: TGTGCCAGCCACCCCGGGCAGGGAAGGGGTCGGACAGATACGCAGTATTTT.

This clonotype was counted only a few times. The J gene is TRBJ1-3, the V gene TRBV4-1, with TRBD1 as a possible D gene (6 bases). This CDR3 has 17 amino acids. Germline CDR1 reads MGHRA; CDR2 reads YSYEKL. V was trimmed by 3 bases and J by 1 base, leaving 16 bases between them. The CDR3 region has the DNA TGCGCCAGCAGCCACCCCTCTGGAACAGGGTCTGGAAACACCATATATTTT. This sequence encodes CASSHPSGTGSGNTIYF.

The chain uses TRBV11-3 and TRBJ2-1, with a tentative D call TRBD1 (7 bases). V shed 1 base and J shed 12 bases, with 13 bases lying between them. CDR1 is SGHNT, CDR2 YENEEA, per germline. The CDR3 sequence is 13 residues long. The CDR3 reads CASSLVARGVQFF. CDR3 nucleotide sequence: TGTGCCAGCAGCTTAGTTGCCAGGGGGGTGCAGTTCTTC.

In this sample, this clonotype turned up many times. This sequence joins TRBV7-3 and TRBJ1-1, with 7 bases fitting TRBD1. Germline CDR1 is SGHTA and CDR2 is FQGTGA. The CDR3 covers 14 residues. V shed 5 bases, J shed 6 bases, and the junction held 9 bases outside the gene matches. CDR3 coding DNA: TGTGCCAGCAGCCCGCAGACAGGGTCGGCTGAAGCTTTCTTT. As protein: CASSPQTGSAEAFF.

This rearrangement joins TRBV12-3 or TRBV12-4 to TRBJ2-7; D is ambiguous. V gave up 6 bases and J gave up 0 bases, with 21 bases separating them. The CDR3 runs 17 residues. The CDR3 is CASSHRLGWLSSYEQYF. The DNA of the CDR3 is TGTGCCAGCAGCCATCGACTCGGGTGGCTGAGCTCCTACGAGCAGTACTTC.

This clonotype was counted only a few times. This rearrangement joins TRBV6-5 to TRBJ1-2; no firm D call. This CDR3 has 13 residues. The germline V gene has CDR1 MNHEY and CDR2 SVGAGI. V was trimmed by 0 bases and J by 4 bases, leaving 6 bases between them. The CDR3 DNA follows: TGTGCCAGCAGTTACTCACAGCCCTATGGCTACACCTTC. It yields the protein CASSYSQPYGYTF.

At least ten counts were recorded for this clonotype. This sequence joins TRBV20-1 and TRBJ2-5, with TRBD1 identical over 7 bases. The CDR3 runs to 14 residues. Germline-derived CDR1 and CDR2 are DFQATT and SNEGSKA (reference sequence). Trimming at V came to 7 bases and at J to 4 bases, leaving 12 bases not matched to a gene. CDR3 bases: TGCAGTGGGCTCTGGGGAAGGGGGCCAGAGACCCAGTACTTC. Residues: CSGLWGRGPETQYF.

The rearrangement uses TRBV18 and TRBJ2-1, with 10 bases aligning to TRBD2. Germline CDR1 and CDR2: KGHSH and LQKENI. This CDR3 has 17 amino acids. Trimming removed 1 base from V and 4 bases from J; junction bases left unmatched: 7. The CDR3 nucleotides are TGTGCCAGCTCACCACGCCAGAGCGGGAGGGGATACAATGAGCAGTTCTTC. Translation gives CASSPRQSGRGYNEQFF.

The table lists this clonotype with a few counts. The V call is TRBV4-3, the J call TRBJ2-7; 8 bases align to TRBD1. This CDR3 has 16 amino acids. Germline V CDR1 and CDR2: LGHNA, YSLEER. J lost 0 bases, V lost 1 base, and 5 bases had no gene match. The CDR3 sequence: CASSQGTGYSSYEQYF. The CDR3 coding sequence is TGCGCCAGCAGCCAAGGGACAGGGTACTCCTCCTACGAGCAGTACTTC.

This rearrangement joins TRBV20-1 to TRBJ2-1, with D possibly TRBD1 on 6 matching bases. The germline gives CDR1 DFQATT, CDR2 SNEGSKA (reference sequence). The CDR3 covers 13 residues. Between the trimmed V and J ends, which lost 0 bases and 7 bases, there was a span of 10 bases. This chain's CDR3 is CSAREWGQNEQFF. CDR3 bases: TGCAGTGCTAGAGAGTGGGGGCAGAATGAGCAGTTCTTC.

The V and J genes are TRBV29-1 and TRBJ2-3; TRBD2 matches at 9 bases. The V and J ends lost 1 base and 6 bases, in that order; junction bases with no gene match: 17. This CDR3 has 18 residues. From germline, CDR1 is SQVTM and CDR2 ANQGSEA. As DNA, the CDR3 is TGCAGCGTTGAAGTGGTTGGGCTAGCGGGACTGGCGGCGGATACGCAGTATTTT. Its translation is CSVEVVGLAGLAADTQYF.

The CDR3 sequence is CASSVQGVRADTQYF. CDR3 sequence (DNA): TGTGCCAGCAGCGTTCAGGGGGTCAGGGCAGATACGCAGTATTTT. This chain joins TRBV9 and TRBJ2-3; 7 bases match TRBD1. Per germline, CDR1 SGDLS and CDR2 YYNGEE. CDR3 size: 15 residues. Trimming at V came to 2 bases and at J to 4 bases, leaving 7 bases not matched to a gene.

This chain connects TRBV11-1 to TRBJ2-7; no clear D gene. V shed 2 bases and J shed 2 bases, with 10 bases lying between them. CDR1 and CDR2 (germline): SGHAT, FQDESV (reference sequence). This CDR3 has 14 residues. CDR3 protein: CASSLKDGTYEQYF. The CDR3 nucleotides read TGTGCCAGCAGCTTAAAGGACGGAACCTACGAGCAGTACTTC.